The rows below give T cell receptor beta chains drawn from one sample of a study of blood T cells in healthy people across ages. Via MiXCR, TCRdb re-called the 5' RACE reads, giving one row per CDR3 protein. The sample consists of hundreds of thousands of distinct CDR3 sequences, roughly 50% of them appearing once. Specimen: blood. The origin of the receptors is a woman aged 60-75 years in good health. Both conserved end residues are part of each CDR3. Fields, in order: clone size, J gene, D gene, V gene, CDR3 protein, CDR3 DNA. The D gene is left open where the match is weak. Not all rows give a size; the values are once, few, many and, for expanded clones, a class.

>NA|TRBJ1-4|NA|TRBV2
CASRGGLAEKLFF
TGTGCCAGCCGAGGGGGGCTTGCTGAAAAACTGTTTTTT
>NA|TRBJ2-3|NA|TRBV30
CARSVSSTDTQYF
TGTGCCCGTAGCGTCTCAAGCACAGATACGCAGTATTTT
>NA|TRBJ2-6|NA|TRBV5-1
CASSPDTSGANVLTF
TGCGCCAGCAGCCCGGACACCTCTGGGGCCAACGTCCTGACTTTC
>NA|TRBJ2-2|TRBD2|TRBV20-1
CSAPKGGRATGELFF
TGCAGTGCCCCGAAAGGCGGGAGGGCTACCGGGGAGCTGTTTTTT
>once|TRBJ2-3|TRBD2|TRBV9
CASSVAGGHSTDTQYF
TGTGCCAGCAGCGTAGCGGGAGGACATAGCACAGATACGCAGTATTTT
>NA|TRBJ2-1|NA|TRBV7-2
CASSLGSGTAPRGSYNEQFF
TGTGCCAGCAGCTTAGGCAGCGGGACAGCTCCCCGGGGCTCCTACAATGAGCAGTTCTTC
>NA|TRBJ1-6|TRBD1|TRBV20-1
CSAQDRGKGDSPLHF
TGCAGTGCACAGGACAGGGGGAAGGGGGATTCACCCCTCCACTTT
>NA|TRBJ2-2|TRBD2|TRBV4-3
CASSQEVAGGGKGGELFF
TGCGCCAGCAGCCAAGAGGTAGCGGGAGGTGGCAAAGGCGGGGAGCTGTTTTTT
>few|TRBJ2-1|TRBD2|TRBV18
CASSPSGADNEQFF
TGTGCCAGCTCACCTAGCGGGGCCGACAATGAGCAGTTCTTC
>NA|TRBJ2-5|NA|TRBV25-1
CASSEWQGETQYF
TGTGCCAGCAGTGAATGGCAAGGGGAGACCCAGTACTTC
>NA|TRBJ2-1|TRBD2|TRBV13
CASSSRGSGKYNEQFF
TGTGCCAGCAGCTCCAGGGGTAGCGGGAAATACAATGAGCAGTTCTTC
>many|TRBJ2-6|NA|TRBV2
CASSVRTSGANVLTF
TGTGCCAGCAGCGTAAGGACGAGTGGGGCCAACGTCCTGACTTTC
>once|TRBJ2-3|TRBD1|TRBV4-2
CASSQGDRGGGTQYF
TGTGCCAGCAGCCAAGGAGACAGGGGAGGAGGTACGCAGTATTTT
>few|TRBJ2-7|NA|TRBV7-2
CASSLRNRVDEQYF
TGTGCCAGCAGCCTTCGAAACAGGGTCGACGAGCAGTACTTC
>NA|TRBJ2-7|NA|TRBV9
CASSPLAVQFNNEQYF
TGTGCCAGCAGCCCACTGGCAGTGCAATTTAACAATGAGCAGTACTTC
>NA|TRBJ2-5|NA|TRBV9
CASSVFSRRGGEQYF
TGTGCCAGCAGCGTATTCTCCCGCCGGGGCGGTGAGCAGTACTTC
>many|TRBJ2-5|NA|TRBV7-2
CASSRTADGQETQYF
TGTGCCAGCAGCCGGACCGCGGACGGGCAAGAGACCCAGTACTTC
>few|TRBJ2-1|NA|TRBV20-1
CSASSGFNNEQFF
TGCAGTGCCTCGAGTGGATTCAACAATGAGCAGTTCTTC
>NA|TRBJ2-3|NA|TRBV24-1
CATSPVPPDTQYF
TGTGCCACCAGCCCCGTCCCCCCAGATACGCAGTATTTT
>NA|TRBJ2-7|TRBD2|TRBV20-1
CSARDQGTSGTHSYEQYF
TGCAGTGCTAGAGATCAGGGGACTAGCGGTACTCACTCCTACGAGCAGTACTTC
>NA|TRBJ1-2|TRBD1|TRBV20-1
CSAHQGADYGYTF
TGCAGTGCCCATCAGGGGGCGGACTATGGCTACACCTTC
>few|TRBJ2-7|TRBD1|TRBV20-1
CSASGQGVVYEQYF
TGCAGTGCTAGCGGACAGGGGGTCGTTTACGAGCAGTACTTC
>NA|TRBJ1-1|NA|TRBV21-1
CASGKEDRNTEAFF
TGTGCCAGCGGCAAAGAGGACAGAAACACTGAAGCTTTCTTT
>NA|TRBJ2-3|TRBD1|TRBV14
CASSPRQGYGDTQYF
TGTGCCAGCAGCCCCCGACAGGGGTATGGAGATACGCAGTATTTT
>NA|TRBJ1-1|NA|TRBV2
CASSFDRGPEAFF
TGTGCCAGCAGTTTTGACCGGGGACCTGAAGCTTTCTTT
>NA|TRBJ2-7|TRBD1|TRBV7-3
CASSLRGTGASYEQYF
TGTGCCAGCAGCTTAAGAGGGACAGGGGCTTCCTACGAGCAGTACTTC
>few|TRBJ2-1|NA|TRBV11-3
CASSLGGRNEQFF
TGTGCCAGCAGCTTAGGGGGACGGAATGAGCAGTTCTTC
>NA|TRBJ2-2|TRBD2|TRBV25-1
CASSRNLERESFRNTGELFF
TGTGCCAGCAGCAGGAATCTGGAGCGGGAGTCTTTTCGGAACACCGGGGAGCTGTTTTTT
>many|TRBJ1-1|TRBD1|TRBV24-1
CATSDSGQGNAEAFF
TGTGCCACCAGTGATTCGGGACAGGGTAACGCTGAAGCTTTCTTT
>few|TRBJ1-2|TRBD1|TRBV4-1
CASSQGSGQGGRGYTF
TGCGCCAGCAGCCAAGGGTCGGGACAGGGTGGTCGTGGCTACACCTTC
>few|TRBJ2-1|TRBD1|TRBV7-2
CASSFRDRAYNEQFF
TGTGCCAGCAGCTTCAGGGACAGGGCCTACAATGAGCAGTTCTTC
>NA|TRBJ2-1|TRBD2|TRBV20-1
CSARGLAGEIEQFF
TGCAGTGCTAGAGGACTAGCGGGAGAGATTGAGCAGTTCTTC
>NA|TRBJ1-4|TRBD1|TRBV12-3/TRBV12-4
CASSIVGQGREKLFF
TGTGCCAGCAGTATAGTGGGACAGGGTCGTGAAAAACTGTTTTTT
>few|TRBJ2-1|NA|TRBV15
CATSSGQRNEQFF
TGTGCCACCAGCAGTGGACAGCGCAATGAGCAGTTCTTC
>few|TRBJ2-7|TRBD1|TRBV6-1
CASRGQGEQYF
TGTGCCAGCAGGGGACAGGGCGAGCAGTACTTC
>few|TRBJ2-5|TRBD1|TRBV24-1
CATSQPGQPYQETQYF
TGTGCCACCAGTCAGCCGGGACAGCCATACCAAGAGACCCAGTACTTC
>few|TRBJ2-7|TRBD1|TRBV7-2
CASSHRTGGDEQYF
TGTGCCAGCAGCCATAGGACAGGGGGCGACGAGCAGTACTTC
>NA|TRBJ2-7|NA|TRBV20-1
CSARSGRRDAEQYF
TGCAGTGCTAGAAGTGGGAGAAGGGATGCCGAGCAGTACTTC
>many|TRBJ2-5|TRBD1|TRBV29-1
CSARTGEYKETQYF
TGCAGCGCCAGGACAGGGGAGTATAAAGAGACCCAGTACTTC
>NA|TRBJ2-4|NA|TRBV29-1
CSVEESVDIQYF
TGCAGCGTTGAAGAAAGTGTTGACATTCAGTACTTC
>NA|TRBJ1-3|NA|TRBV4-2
CASSQERNRVVDTIYF
TGTGCCAGCAGCCAAGAGAGGAACAGGGTAGTCGACACCATATATTTT
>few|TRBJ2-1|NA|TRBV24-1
CATSADFSGSSYNEQFF
TGTGCCACCAGTGCCGACTTTAGCGGCAGCTCCTACAATGAGCAGTTCTTC
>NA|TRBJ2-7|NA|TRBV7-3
CASSLTDGGHLDNEQYF
TGTGCCAGCAGCTTAACTGACGGGGGACACCTCGACAATGAGCAGTACTTC
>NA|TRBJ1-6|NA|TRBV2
CASSPVASRSPLHF
TGTGCCAGCAGTCCCGTGGCCTCGCGGTCACCCCTCCACTTT
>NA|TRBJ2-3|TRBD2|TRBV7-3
CASSLASGRAPDTQYF
TGTGCCAGCAGCTTAGCTAGCGGGAGGGCCCCCGATACGCAGTATTTT
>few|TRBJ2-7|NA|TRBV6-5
CASSYGTFEQYF
TGTGCCAGCAGTTACGGGACTTTCGAGCAGTACTTC
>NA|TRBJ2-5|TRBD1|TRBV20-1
CSARDPGTVRETQYF
TGCAGTGCTAGAGATCCCGGGACAGTCAGGGAGACCCAGTACTTC
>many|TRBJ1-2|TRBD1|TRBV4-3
CASSQPGQGDYTF
TGCGCCAGCAGCCAACCGGGACAGGGGGACTACACCTTC
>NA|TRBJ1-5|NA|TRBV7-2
CASSPVTNGNQPQHF
TGTGCCAGCAGCCCCGTAACCAATGGCAATCAGCCCCAGCATTTT
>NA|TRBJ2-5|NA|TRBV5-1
CASSLVGTREETQYF
TGCGCCAGCAGCTTGGTGGGGACGCGCGAAGAGACCCAGTACTTC
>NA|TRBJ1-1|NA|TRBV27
CASSPSDSRTEAFF
TGTGCCAGCAGTCCGTCCGACAGTCGAACTGAAGCTTTCTTT
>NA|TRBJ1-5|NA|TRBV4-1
CASSLSLGAGNQPQHF
TGCGCCAGCAGCCTCTCATTAGGGGCAGGCAATCAGCCCCAGCATTTT
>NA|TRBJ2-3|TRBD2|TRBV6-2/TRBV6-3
CASGRADTQYF
TGTGCCAGCGGGAGGGCAGATACGCAGTATTTT
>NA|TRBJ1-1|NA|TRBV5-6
CASSFPGSTEAFF
TGTGCCAGCAGCTTCCCAGGGTCCACTGAAGCTTTCTTT
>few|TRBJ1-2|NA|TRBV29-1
CSVEGPLRDGGYTF
TGCAGCGTTGAAGGCCCCCTCCGGGACGGCGGCTACACCTTC